This T cell receptor beta chain is drawn from a study of PD-1 blockade in classical Hodgkin lymphoma. Overall study results and limits: Only CD4+ TCR diversity, not CD8+, had risen significantly by C4D1. When nivolumab was started under 1 year after ASCT, patients were excluded.

This CDR3 has 15 residues. Trimming pared 3 bases from V and 7 bases from J, leaving 15 bases between. Germline V gene lookup returns CDR1 SGHAT and CDR2 FQNNGV. There was relapse after autologous stem cell transplantation in every patient, and there was variation in brentuximab vedotin exposure. This clone came up once. The antigen remains undetermined. Produced via immunoSEQ multiplex PCR; TCRdb's table is partial and in-frame only. The sample has fewer than 25,000 clones; around 80% are singletons. This TCR derives from a human donor with classical Hodgkin lymphoma. The chain carries TRBV11-2 and TRBJ2-2; D not certain. Material: peripheral blood mononuclear cells (PBMCs), obtained before the second cycle of nivolumab. As DNA, the CDR3 is TGTGCCAGCAGCTTTTTCGGGCCCCGAGGCGGGGAGCTGTTTTTT. Amino acid sequence: CASSFFGPRGGELFF.